These 12 T cell receptor beta chains originate from one sample sequenced in a study of early T cells in non-severe SARS-CoV-2 infection. TCRdb re-derived calls from the 5' RACE reads in MiXCR, one entry per CDR3 protein. Of about 64,000 distinct CDR3 sequences in the sample, just over 20% were seen once. The sample consisted of whole blood, taken at baseline. The receptors originated from an adult who was a healthcare worker with PCR-confirmed SARS-CoV-2 infection or an uninfected control (not recorded which).

This clonotype was picked up a small number of times. This chain links TRBV5-6 with TRBJ1-1; D is undetermined. The CDR3 contains 13 residues. V was clipped by 4 bases and J by 1 base, with 8 bases between them. CDR1 and CDR2 from the germline V gene are SGHDT and YYEEEE. DNA of the CDR3: TGTGCCAGCAGCATAGGTTGGAACACTGAAGCTTTCTTT. This codes for CASSIGWNTEAFF.

This clonotype appeared a single time. This chain links TRBV2 with TRBJ2-3; D might be TRBD1 or TRBD2, each matching 5 bases. The length of the CDR3 is 13 residues. V lost 8 bases to trimming and J lost 2 bases, with 11 bases between them. Germline CDR1 is SNHLY and CDR2 is FYNNEI. The CDR3 sequence: CASGGGYTDTQYF. The CDR3 DNA follows: TGTGCCAGCGGTGGGGGTTACACAGATACGCAGTATTTT. The variable domain in full, with the rest retrieved from reference TRBV2 and TRBJ2-3, is EPEVTQTPSHQVTQMGQEVILRCVPISNHLYFYWYRQILGQKVEFLVSFYNNEISEKSEIFDDQFSVERPDGSNFTLKIRSTKLEDSAMYFCASGGGYTDTQYFGPGTRLTVL.

This clonotype was recorded a few times. The chain carries TRBV5-1 and TRBJ2-5, with D maybe TRBD1 (5 bases). The CDR3 is made up of 14 amino acids. V lost 4 bases to trimming and J lost 1 base, with 11 bases between them. The germline CDR1 and CDR2 sequences are SGHRS and YFSETQ. Written as DNA, the CDR3 is TGCGCCAGCAGCCCTGGGGCGCCCCAAGAGACCCAGTACTTC. Protein product: CASSPGAPQETQYF.

This clonotype was counted a few times. This chain uses TRBV6-5 with TRBJ1-5; no firm D call. Trimming removed 5 bases from V and 5 bases from J, with 13 bases in between. CDR3 size: 14 residues. The germline CDR1 and CDR2 sequences are MNHEY and SVGAGI. This chain's CDR3 is CASSRRRGDQPQHF. The DNA for the CDR3 is TGTGCCAGCAGTAGACGGCGCGGGGATCAGCCCCAGCATTTT.

This clonotype occurred many times. The V call is TRBV2, the J call TRBJ2-7; 8 positions agree with TRBD2. V dropped 4 bases and J dropped 2; count of bases not matched to a gene: 1. Germline CDR1 reads SNHLY; CDR2 reads FYNNEI. The CDR3 has 13 residues. CDR3 DNA: TGTGCCAGCAGTGGCGGGGGGACCTACGAGCAGTACTTC. It encodes CASSGGGTYEQYF.

This clonotype was recorded many times. The rearrangement uses TRBV7-8 and TRBJ2-2; TRBD2 agrees at 11 bases. CDR3 length: 14 amino acids. The V and J ends lost 3 bases and 7 bases, in that order; junction bases with no gene match: 1. Germline V gene lookup returns CDR1 SGHVS and CDR2 FQNEAQ. CDR3 sequence: CASSFTSGSGELFF. CDR3 sequence (DNA): TGTGCCAGCAGCTTCACTAGCGGGAGCGGGGAGCTGTTTTTT.

This clonotype was detected a few times. The chain recombines TRBV20-1 with TRBJ2-1; the match to TRBD2 covers 13 bases. The germline CDR1 and CDR2 sequences are DFQATT and SNEGSKA (reference sequence). With V trimmed by 6 bases and J by 5 bases, 4 bases remained unmatched. The CDR3 loop spans 14 amino acids. The CDR3 is CSAETSGGHNEQFF. The CDR3 nucleotides read TGCAGTGCAGAGACTAGCGGGGGGCACAATGAGCAGTTCTTC.

This clonotype was observed a handful of times. The rearrangement uses TRBV27 and TRBJ1-4; no clear D. Looked up from germline, CDR1 is MNHEY and CDR2 is SMNVEV (reference sequence). V was cut by 2 bases and J by 3 bases, with 19 bases left in between. CDR3 length: 18 amino acids. The CDR3 spells CASSLRAAPGPANEKLFF. CDR3 nucleotides: TGTGCCAGCAGTTTAAGGGCAGCCCCAGGTCCAGCTAATGAAAAACTGTTTTTT.

The chain links TRBV30 to TRBJ1-1, with D perhaps TRBD1 (5 bases). The CDR3 has 16 amino acids. With 2 bases removed from V and 0 bases from J, the gap between germline ends came to 16 bases. Germline CDR1 and CDR2: GTSNPN and SVGIG (reference sequence). The CDR3 bases are TGTGCCTGGAGTCTACCGTGGGGGAATATGAACACTGAAGCTTTCTTT. Translated: CAWSLPWGNMNTEAFF.

A few counts support this clonotype. The chain couples TRBV12-3 or TRBV12-4 to TRBJ2-7; the match to TRBD2 covers 10 bases. This CDR3 is 14 amino acids long. V shed 5 bases, J shed 2 bases, and the junction held 3 bases outside the gene matches. CDR3 amino acids: CASSLLAGAYEQYF. The CDR3 nucleotides read TGTGCCAGCAGTCTCCTAGCGGGGGCCTACGAGCAGTACTTC.

The table lists this clonotype with many counts. This chain uses TRBV7-2 with TRBJ1-1; no reliable D call. Trimming shortened V by 0 bases and J by 7 bases, and 6 bases separated the two germline ends. CDR1 and CDR2 from the germline V gene are SGHTA and FQGNSA. CDR3 size: 12 residues. The CDR3: CASSLARVEAFF. As DNA, the CDR3 is TGTGCCAGCAGCTTAGCTAGAGTTGAAGCTTTCTTT.

This chain joins TRBV5-4 and TRBJ2-3; D possibly matches TRBD1 or TRBD2 (5 bases each). CDR3 length equals 13 residues. The V end lost 10 bases, the J end lost 3 bases, and 15 bases lay between the germline ends. Looked up from germline, CDR1 is SGHNT and CDR2 is YYREEE (reference sequence). Written as DNA, the CDR3 is TGTGCCGCCTCCACGGGGCGGACAGATACGCAGTATTTT. Translation: CAASTGRTDTQYF.